This T cell receptor (beta chain) stems from a study of blood T cell repertoires in COVID-19. The wider study: Collection of acute and convalescent COVID-19 samples took place in the United States, Italy and Spain. The analysed material was cDNA or gDNA that came from T cells, B-cell-depleted T cells, or PBMCs.

The CDR3 consists of 14 residues. Germline V gene data show CDR1 as SGHNT and CDR2 as YYREEE (reference sequence). V gave up 4 bases and J gave up 5 bases; unmatched junction bases: 8. Per the original data handling: Amplification from reference gene primers served as the basis for estimated nucleated cell counts. Profiled with immunoSEQ multiplex PCR; TCRdb holds only in-frame clones, not every one. The V and J calls and clone size were taken over from that table, and D and trimming were inferred from the DNA. The repertoire holds roughly 140,000 clones, with approximately 90% as singletons. The gene calls are TRBV5-4 and TRBJ2-5, with 7 bases identical to TRBD2. The sample consisted of peripheral blood. The TCR comes from a woman in her thirties or forties with acute or convalescent COVID-19. The CDR3 loop reads CASSASTSYETQYF. CDR3 coding DNA: TGTGCCAGCAGCGCCTCGACTAGCTATGAGACCCAGTACTTC.